This T cell receptor (beta chain) was sequenced during a study of blood T cell repertoires in COVID-19. The wider study: Material from acute and convalescent COVID-19 was sourced from the United States, Italy and Spain.

V shed 3 bases, J shed 4 bases, and the junction held 15 bases outside the gene matches. The CDR3 is 20 amino acids. Germline V CDR1 and CDR2: KGHSH, LQKENI. Per the study methods: Amplified reference gene primers provided the basis for estimating nucleated cell counts. Here immunoSEQ multiplex PCR was the method, and the copy in TCRdb shows in-frame clones only, minus some. Clone size and V and J calls were adopted from that table, with D and trimming inferred from the DNA. The sample consists of a few hundred thousand clones, 70% to 90% of them appearing once. Seattle's enrolled individuals joined amid active infection and were then monitored longitudinally.

The receptor comes from a man in his forties or fifties with COVID-19, enrolled during active disease. Sequencing was performed on peripheral blood. The V call is TRBV18, the J call TRBJ2-2, with TRBD2 matching 12 bases. The DNA of the CDR3 is TGTGCCAGCTCACCCCCCGTTCGACTAGCGGGAGCCGCGATCACCGGGGAGCTGTTTTTT. Translating it yields CASSPPVRLAGAAITGELFF.